A single TCR beta chain is shown here with its context. Naive CD8 cells lacked CD45RO and underwent positive selection for CCR7, leaving out terminally differentiated effector memory CD45RA+ cells. In the source study's methods: ImmunoSEQ only sent back junction sequences with no quality scores, so filtering was done differently. Clones were read by immunoSEQ multiplex PCR, and TCRdb kept only the in-frame ones, dropping some. V and J calls and clone size are given by that table; D and trimming were obtained from the DNA. Here the sample spans roughly 2 million clones, less than 95% being singletons. The entry originates in a study of shared clonotypes between healthy human individuals. The germline V gene encodes CDR1 PRHDT and CDR2 FYEKMQ (reference sequence). Trimming removed 3 bases at V and 1 base at J, with 16 bases between. The CDR3 is made up of 16 amino acids.

This TCR derives from a man aged 18 to 30 in good health. The chain combines TRBV13 with TRBJ2-7; D not certain. Sequencing used naive CD8+ T cells sorted from blood. CDR3 amino acids: CASSFKTNSFSYEQYF. CDR3 nucleotide sequence: TGTGCCAGCAGCTTCAAAACAAACAGTTTTTCCTACGAGCAGTACTTC.